The rows below give T cell receptor beta chains drawn from one sample of a study of a mutant IDH1 vaccine in newly diagnosed glioma. The antigens for these receptors are not known. Libraries were prepared by immunoSEQ multiplex PCR; TCRdb keeps only in-frame clonotypes and omits some of them. The sample consists of 75,000 to 95,000 clones, approximately 89% of them appearing once. The starting material was PBMCs, obtained from a glioma patient whose treatment included an IDH1 peptide vaccine. These receptors originate from a woman in her fifties or sixties with glioma. The CDR3 runs from the conserved cysteine through the conserved F or W. Each record gives: V gene, clone size, D gene, J gene, CDR3 DNA, CDR3 protein. D genes are given only for firm matches. Clone size is stated in some rows and not others, as once, few, many or a class when expanded.

TRBV29-1,few,TRBD1,TRBJ1-2,TGCAGCGAACCGGGACAGGGACATGGCTACACCTTC,CSEPGQGHGYTF
TRBV18,NA,TRBD1,TRBJ2-7,TGTGCCAGCTCACCGTGGACAGGCTCCTACGAGCAGTACTTC,CASSPWTGSYEQYF
TRBV5-4,NA,NA,TRBJ1-2,TGTGCCAGCAGCTTCGACTTTTCTTATGGCTACACCTTC,CASSFDFSYGYTF
TRBV4-2,NA,NA,TRBJ2-1,TGTGCCAGCAGCCAAGGGGGGTACAATGAGCAGTTCTTC,CASSQGGYNEQFF
TRBV5-5,NA,NA,TRBJ1-1,TGTGCCAGCAGCTTTCAGGGGAACACTGAAGCTTTCTTT,CASSFQGNTEAFF
TRBV29-1,few,NA,TRBJ1-1,TGCAGCGTTGAGGGGGGCACGATGAACACTGAAGCTTTCTTT,CSVEGGTMNTEAFF
TRBV27,once,NA,TRBJ1-5,TGTGCCAGCAGTTTTAGGAGGGATCAGCCCCAGCATTTT,CASSFRRDQPQHF
TRBV5-4,NA,NA,TRBJ2-6,TGTGCCAGCAGCTTGAGCTGGGGTGAGAGCTCTGGGGCCAACGTCCTGACTTTC,CASSLSWGESSGANVLTF
TRBV7-3,NA,NA,TRBJ2-1,TGTGCCAGCAGCTTAGGGATAGCGGTGTACAATGAGCAGTTCTTC,CASSLGIAVYNEQFF
TRBV4-1,few,NA,TRBJ1-1,TGCGCCAGCAGCCATAGAACTGAAGCTTTCTTT,CASSHRTEAFF
TRBV29-1,NA,NA,TRBJ2-1,TGCAGCGTTGAGGGCAGGGTCTCCTACAATGAGCAGTTCTTC,CSVEGRVSYNEQFF
TRBV10-3,NA,NA,TRBJ2-7,TGTGCCATCAGCGCGACATTCTACGAGCAGTACTTC,CAISATFYEQYF
TRBV21-1,NA,NA,TRBJ1-5,TGTGCCAGCAGCAGCCATCAGCCCCAGCATTTT,CASSSHQPQHF
TRBV28,few,NA,TRBJ2-7,TGTGCCAGCAGACCCCTTCGCGGACTGTCCTCCTACGAGCAGTACTTC,CASRPLRGLSSYEQYF
TRBV6-5,NA,NA,TRBJ1-1,TGTGCCAGCAGCCCACGTGGTGGGACTGAAGCTTTCTTT,CASSPRGGTEAFF
TRBV5-1,once,TRBD1,TRBJ1-4,TGCGCCAGCAGCCCTGGCAAGGGGGCCTTTAATGAAAAACTGTTTTTT,CASSPGKGAFNEKLFF
TRBV9,once,TRBD2,TRBJ2-3,TGTGCCAGCAGCGTCCCCAGGGAGGGCCGCACAGATACGCAGTATTTT,CASSVPREGRTDTQYF
TRBV19,NA,NA,TRBJ1-5,TGTGCCAGTAGTATCCCCTCGGGGGTTAGCAATCAGCCCCAGCATTTT,CASSIPSGVSNQPQHF
TRBV7-8,NA,TRBD1,TRBJ2-7,TGTGCCAGCAGCCCCAAGACAGGGTGGTCCTACGAGCAGTACTTC,CASSPKTGWSYEQYF
TRBV7-9,few,TRBD1,TRBJ1-3,TGTGCCAGCAGCTCTCTCGACAGGGTTTCAGGAAACACCATATATTTT,CASSSLDRVSGNTIYF
TRBV5-1,few,TRBD2,TRBJ2-3,TGCGCCAGCAGCTTGGTCGGGAGGACAGATACGCAGTATTTT,CASSLVGRTDTQYF
TRBV27,NA,NA,TRBJ2-4,TGTGCCAGCAGAAACCACGGGACCTTAGGGGACATTCAGTACTTC,CASRNHGTLGDIQYF
TRBV20-1,NA,NA,TRBJ2-7,TGCAGTGCTAGTTTAGCCTACGAGCAGTACTTC,CSASLAYEQYF
TRBV5-1,NA,TRBD2,TRBJ2-2,TGCGCCAGCAGCGGGTTAGCGGGAGTGTCGAACACCGGGGAGCTGTTTTTT,CASSGLAGVSNTGELFF
TRBV4-1,NA,NA,TRBJ2-2,TGCGCCAGCAGCCAACGGGTAGGGGTTGGCACCGGGGAGCTGTTTTTT,CASSQRVGVGTGELFF
TRBV5-4,NA,NA,TRBJ2-7,TGTGCCAGCAGCCGGGGGACCCAGGAGGACTTC,CASSRGTQEDF
TRBV27,NA,NA,TRBJ1-4,TGTGCCAGCAGTTCAGGGGTAGGAGAAGTTAATGAAAAACTGTTTTTT,CASSSGVGEVNEKLFF
TRBV27,NA,NA,TRBJ2-7,TGTGCCAGCAGGCGGACATCGGTCGGCTACGAGCAGTACTTC,CASRRTSVGYEQYF
TRBV28,few,NA,TRBJ1-5,TGTGCCAGCAGTTTTGGGGGGGATCAGCCCCAGCATTTT,CASSFGGDQPQHF
TRBV11-2,NA,NA,TRBJ2-7,TGTGCCAGCAGCTTAGAGCCAGGGGTGCACGAGCAGTACTTC,CASSLEPGVHEQYF
TRBV27,NA,NA,TRBJ1-5,TGTGCCAGCAGTTTATCGAGGGACGGTCAGCCCCAGCATTTT,CASSLSRDGQPQHF
TRBV28,NA,TRBD2,TRBJ2-3,TGTGCCAGCAGTTCGGGACTAGCGGGAGGAAGCACAGATACGCAGTATTTT,CASSSGLAGGSTDTQYF
TRBV9,NA,TRBD1,TRBJ2-5,TGTGCCAGCAGCGTAGCCGCGACAGGGCGAGAGACCCAGTACTTC,CASSVAATGRETQYF
TRBV5-1,NA,TRBD2,TRBJ2-3,TGCGCCAGCAGCTTGGCCGGGACTAGCGGGAAAAGAGGCACAGATACGCAGTATTTT,CASSLAGTSGKRGTDTQYF
TRBV29-1,NA,TRBD1,TRBJ2-1,TGCAGCGTTGAAGCCTCCGGGACAGGGTTCTACAATGAGCAGTTCTTC,CSVEASGTGFYNEQFF
TRBV2,NA,NA,TRBJ1-2,TGTGCCAGCAGTGACTGGGGGGCTGAGACCTATGGCTACACCTTC,CASSDWGAETYGYTF
TRBV19,NA,NA,TRBJ1-2,TGTGCCAGCAGCTCGCACAGGGTAAGGCACTATGGCTACACCTTC,CASSSHRVRHYGYTF
TRBV18,NA,TRBD1,TRBJ1-5,TGTGCCAGCTCACCCCCGACAGGGAAGGGGCAGCCCCAGCATTTT,CASSPPTGKGQPQHF
TRBV5-1,NA,TRBD1,TRBJ2-1,TGCGCCAGCAGCCGGGACAGTCGCAATGAGCAGTTCTTC,CASSRDSRNEQFF
TRBV2,NA,NA,TRBJ2-2,TGTGCCGGGTCTAGCGCTCCGTGGACCGGGGAGCTGTTTTTT,CAGSSAPWTGELFF
TRBV9,NA,TRBD2,TRBJ2-7,TGTGCCAGCAGCGTAGGAGCGGGAGAAATTTACGAGCAGTACTTC,CASSVGAGEIYEQYF
TRBV29-1,NA,NA,TRBJ2-5,TGCAGCGTTGGAGAGAGGGACCTCCTCAGGGAGACCCAGTACTTC,CSVGERDLLRETQYF
TRBV18,NA,NA,TRBJ2-2,TGTGCCAGCTCTTCCCCAGGCATTATCACCGGGGAGCTGTTTTTT,CASSSPGIITGELFF
TRBV30,NA,NA,TRBJ1-1,TGTGCCTGGGCGGGACTCATGAACACTGAAGCTTTCTTT,CAWAGLMNTEAFF
TRBV2,NA,TRBD1,TRBJ2-7,TGTGCCAGCAGTGAAATGGGACAGGGAGCCTACGAGCAGTACTTC,CASSEMGQGAYEQYF
TRBV9,NA,NA,TRBJ1-1,TGTGCCAGCAGCGTAGGTATCCCGGGAGAAACTGAAGCTTTCTTT,CASSVGIPGETEAFF
TRBV19,NA,TRBD1,TRBJ1-2,TGTGCCAGTAGTATCCCCATTGGTACAGGGGGCCATGGCTACACCTTC,CASSIPIGTGGHGYTF
TRBV13,NA,TRBD1,TRBJ2-3,TGTGCCAGCAGCACTCCCGGGACAGGGGGGACAGATACGCAGTATTTT,CASSTPGTGGTDTQYF
TRBV9,NA,TRBD1,TRBJ1-1,TGTGCCAGCAGCAAGGACAGGGTGAACACTGAAGCTTTCTTT,CASSKDRVNTEAFF
TRBV4-1,NA,TRBD2,TRBJ2-1,TGCGCCAGCAGCCAAGATTGGGAGGTAGCGGGAGTGTATGAGCAGTTCTTC,CASSQDWEVAGVYEQFF
TRBV28,NA,NA,TRBJ2-1,TGTGCCAGCAGTCAAGTCAACAATGAGCAGTTCTTC,CASSQVNNEQFF
TRBV29-1,NA,TRBD2,TRBJ2-1,TGCAGCGTTGAAGAGAGCGGGGCCTACAATGAGCAGTTCTTC,CSVEESGAYNEQFF
TRBV19,once,NA,TRBJ2-1,TGTGCCAGCAGTATAATTCGGACCGCCGAAGATGAGCAGTTCTTC,CASSIIRTAEDEQFF
TRBV4-2,NA,NA,TRBJ1-2,TGTGCCAGCAGCCAAGATACGGCCAGGGTGCTTGGAGGCTACACCTTC,CASSQDTARVLGGYTF
TRBV11-1,NA,TRBD2,TRBJ2-7,TGTGCCAGCAGCCCACCCCCAGCGGGGCCCTACGAGCAGTACTTC,CASSPPPAGPYEQYF